The 8 T cell receptor beta chains below all came from one sample that was sequenced in a study of post-analysis software for immune sequencing data. General study points: Four to six TRBV segments were significantly more frequent in patients than in controls. TRBV5-6, TRBV5-1 and TRBV20-1 were among these segments.

Unique molecular identifiers were carried by the TCR beta cDNA libraries. TCRdb reprocessed the PCR reads with MiXCR, giving one entry per CDR3 protein. The profile shows about 760,000 distinct CDR3 sequences, roughly 27% of them singletons. No antigen has been assigned to these receptors. Sequenced input: blood. These receptors were taken from a girl aged 5-17 years with multiple sclerosis.

In this sample, this clonotype turned up a few times. The chain has TRBV9 and TRBJ2-5, with TRBD1 matching 7 bases. V dropped 0 bases and J dropped 4; count of bases not matched to a gene: 3. The CDR3 is made up of 14 amino acids. The germline CDR1 and CDR2 sequences are SGDLS and YYNGEE. The CDR3 DNA follows: TGTGCCAGCAGCGTAGAATACAGGGGAGAGACCCAGTACTTC. Translation: CASSVEYRGETQYF.

The genes are TRBV6-5 and TRBJ1-1; 7 bases line up with TRBD1. Germline V gene data show CDR1 as MNHEY and CDR2 as SVGAGI. The CDR3 totals 15 residues. V trimming: 0 bases; J trimming: 2 bases; junction bases outside the gene matches: 3. The CDR3 coding sequence is TGTGCCAGCAGTTACTCAAAGGGGGCAAACACTGAAGCTTTCTTT. Translating gives CASSYSKGANTEAFF.

This clonotype appeared a few times. V and J are TRBV24-1 and TRBJ2-5, with D tentatively TRBD1 (5 bases). Trimming took 9 bases from V and 2 from J, leaving 15 bases between them. The CDR3 runs to 14 residues. The germline V gene encodes CDR1 KGHDR and CDR2 SFDVKD. CDR3 DNA sequence: TGTGCCACCGGGGCAGTCAATTCTCAAGAGACCCAGTACTTC. It encodes CATGAVNSQETQYF.

The V gene is TRBV3-1, the J gene TRBJ2-3; D gene ambiguous. The CDR3 has 15 residues. Germline CDR1 is LGHDT and CDR2 is YNNKEL (reference sequence). Trimming cost V 3 bases and J 1 base, with 11 bases left between them. This CDR3 is CASSHRISGTDTQYF. In nucleotides, the CDR3 is TGTGCCAGCAGCCACAGGATCTCTGGCACAGATACGCAGTATTTT.

J is TRBJ2-7 and V is TRBV6-5; D not resolved. Germline assignment: CDR1 MNHEY and CDR2 SVGAGI. Trimming took 0 bases from V and 4 from J, leaving 10 bases between them. This CDR3 is built from 14 residues. CDR3 loop: CASSYSWVAYEQYF. DNA for the CDR3: TGTGCCAGCAGTTACTCGTGGGTCGCGTACGAGCAGTACTTC.

This sequence joins TRBV12-3 or TRBV12-4 and TRBJ1-2; D might be TRBD1 (5 bases). V was clipped by 4 bases and J by 2 bases, with 14 bases between them. CDR3 size: 15 residues. CDR3 amino acids: CASSSLRWGNYGYTF. Written as DNA, the CDR3 is TGTGCCAGCAGTTCCCTTCGATGGGGGAACTATGGCTACACCTTC.

This clonotype has a single count. The rearrangement links TRBV20-1 to TRBJ2-4; D is ambiguous. The J call may be mistaken, given a closer DNA end match to TRBJ2-7. CDR3 length equals 14 residues. Germline values: CDR1 DFQATT, CDR2 SNEGSKA (reference sequence). The CDR3 DNA reads as TGCAGTGCTTGGCCCCCAACCGTCAACTACGAGCAGTACTTC. Translation: CSAWPPTVNYEQYF.

V and J are TRBV7-2 and TRBJ1-5; D is unclear. The V end was cut by 5 bases, the J end by 1 base, with 12 bases between. Germline CDR1 SGHTA, CDR2 FQGNSA. The CDR3 runs 15 residues. The CDR3 DNA is TGTGCCAGCAGCGGAAGGACGGGAAGCAATCAGCCCCAGCATTTT. As protein: CASSGRTGSNQPQHF.